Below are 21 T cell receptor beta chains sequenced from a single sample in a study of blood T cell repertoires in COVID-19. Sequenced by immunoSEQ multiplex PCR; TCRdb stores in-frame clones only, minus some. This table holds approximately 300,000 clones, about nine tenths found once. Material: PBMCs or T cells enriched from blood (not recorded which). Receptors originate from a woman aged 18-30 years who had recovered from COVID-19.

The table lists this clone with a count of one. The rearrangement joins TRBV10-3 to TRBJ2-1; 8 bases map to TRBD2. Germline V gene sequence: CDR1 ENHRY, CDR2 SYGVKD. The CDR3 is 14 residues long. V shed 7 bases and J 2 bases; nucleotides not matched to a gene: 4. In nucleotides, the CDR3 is TGTGCCATCAAACTAGCGGTTACCTACAATGAGCAGTTCTTC. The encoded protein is CAIKLAVTYNEQFF.

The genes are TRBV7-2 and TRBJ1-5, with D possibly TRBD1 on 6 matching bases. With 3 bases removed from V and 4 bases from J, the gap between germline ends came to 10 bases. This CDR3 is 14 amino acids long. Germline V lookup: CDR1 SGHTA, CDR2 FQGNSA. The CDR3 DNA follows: TGTGCCAGCAGCTTCAGGGGCCTGAATCAGCCCCAGCATTTT. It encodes CASSFRGLNQPQHF.

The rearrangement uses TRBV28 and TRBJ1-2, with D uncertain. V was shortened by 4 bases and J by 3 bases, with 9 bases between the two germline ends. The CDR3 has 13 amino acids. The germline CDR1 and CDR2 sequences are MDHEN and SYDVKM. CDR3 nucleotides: TGTGCCAGCAGTTGGGTCGGGGACTATGGCTACACCTTC. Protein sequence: CASSWVGDYGYTF.

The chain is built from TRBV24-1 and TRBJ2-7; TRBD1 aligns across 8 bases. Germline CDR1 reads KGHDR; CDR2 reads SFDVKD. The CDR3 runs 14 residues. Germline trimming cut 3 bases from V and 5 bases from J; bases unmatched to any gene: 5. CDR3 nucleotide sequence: TGTGCCACCAGTGATACGGGACAGGTTCACGAGCAGTACTTC. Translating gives CATSDTGQVHEQYF.

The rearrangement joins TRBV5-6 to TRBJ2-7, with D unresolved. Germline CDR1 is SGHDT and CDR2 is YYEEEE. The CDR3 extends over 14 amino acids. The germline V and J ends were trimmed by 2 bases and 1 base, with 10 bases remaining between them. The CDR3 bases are TGTGCCAGCAGCTTTGAACAGTTATCCTACGAGCAGTACTTC. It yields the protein CASSFEQLSYEQYF.

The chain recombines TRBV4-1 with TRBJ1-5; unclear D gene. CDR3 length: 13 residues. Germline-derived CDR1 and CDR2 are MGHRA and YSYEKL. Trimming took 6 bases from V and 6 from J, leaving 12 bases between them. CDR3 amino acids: CASSATPGQPQHF. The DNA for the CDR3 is TGCGCCAGCAGTGCGACTCCGGGTCAGCCCCAGCATTTT.

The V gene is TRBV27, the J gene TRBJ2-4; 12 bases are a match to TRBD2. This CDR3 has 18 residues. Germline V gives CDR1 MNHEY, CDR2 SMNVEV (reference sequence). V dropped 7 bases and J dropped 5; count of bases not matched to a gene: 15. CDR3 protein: CASIRSSGRGYDENIQYF. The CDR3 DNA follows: TGTGCCAGCATACGGTCTAGCGGGAGGGGGTACGACGAAAACATTCAGTACTTC.

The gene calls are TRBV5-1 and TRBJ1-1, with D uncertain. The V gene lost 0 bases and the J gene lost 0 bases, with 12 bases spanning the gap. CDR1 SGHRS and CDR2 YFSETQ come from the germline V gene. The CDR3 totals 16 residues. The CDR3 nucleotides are TGCGCCAGCAGCTTGGAACTCGGCGGATTGAACACTGAAGCTTTCTTT. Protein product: CASSLELGGLNTEAFF. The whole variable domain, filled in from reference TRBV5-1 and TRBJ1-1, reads KAGVTQTPRYLIKTRGQQVTLSCSPISGHRSVSWYQQTPGQGLQFLFEYFSETQRNKGNFPGRFSGRQFSNSRSEMNVSTLELGDSALYLCASSLELGGLNTEAFFGQGTRLTVV.

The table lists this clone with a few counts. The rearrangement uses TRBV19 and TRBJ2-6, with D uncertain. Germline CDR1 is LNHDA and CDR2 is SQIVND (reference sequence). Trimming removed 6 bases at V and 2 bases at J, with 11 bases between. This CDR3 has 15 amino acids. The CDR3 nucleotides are TGTGCCAGTAGGTTAGAAGGAGCTGGGGCCAACGTCCTGACTTTC. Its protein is CASRLEGAGANVLTF. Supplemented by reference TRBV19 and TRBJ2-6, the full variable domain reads DGGITQSPKYLFRKEGQNVTLSCEQNLNHDAMYWYRQDPGQGLRLIYYSQIVNDFQKGDIAEGYSVSREKKESFPLTVTSAQKNPTAFYLCASRLEGAGANVLTFGAGSRLTVL.

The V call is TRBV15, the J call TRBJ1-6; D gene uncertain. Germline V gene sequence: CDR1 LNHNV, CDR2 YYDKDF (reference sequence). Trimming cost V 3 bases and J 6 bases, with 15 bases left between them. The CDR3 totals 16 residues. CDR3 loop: CATSSDPGSTNSPLHF. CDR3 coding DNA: TGTGCCACCAGCAGTGACCCCGGGTCCACTAATTCACCCCTCCACTTT.

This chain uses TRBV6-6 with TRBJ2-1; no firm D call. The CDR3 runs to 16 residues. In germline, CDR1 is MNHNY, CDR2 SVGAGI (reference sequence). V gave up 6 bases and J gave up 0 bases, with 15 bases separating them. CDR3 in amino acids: CASRNRFFSSYNEQFF. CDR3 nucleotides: TGTGCCAGCAGAAACAGATTCTTTAGCTCCTACAATGAGCAGTTCTTC.

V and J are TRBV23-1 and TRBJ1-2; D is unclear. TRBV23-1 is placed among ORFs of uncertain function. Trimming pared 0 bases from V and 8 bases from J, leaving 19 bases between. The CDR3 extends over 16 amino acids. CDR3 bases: TGCGCCAGCAGTCAATCCGGGGAAAAGGGTACGGGCGGCTACACCTTC. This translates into CASSQSGEKGTGGYTF.

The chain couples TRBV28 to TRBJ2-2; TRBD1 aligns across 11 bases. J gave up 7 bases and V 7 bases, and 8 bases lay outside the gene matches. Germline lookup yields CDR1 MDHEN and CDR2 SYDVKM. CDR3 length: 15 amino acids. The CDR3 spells CASNPGQGAVGELFF. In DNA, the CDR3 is TGTGCCAGCAATCCCGGACAGGGGGCAGTCGGGGAGCTGTTTTTT.

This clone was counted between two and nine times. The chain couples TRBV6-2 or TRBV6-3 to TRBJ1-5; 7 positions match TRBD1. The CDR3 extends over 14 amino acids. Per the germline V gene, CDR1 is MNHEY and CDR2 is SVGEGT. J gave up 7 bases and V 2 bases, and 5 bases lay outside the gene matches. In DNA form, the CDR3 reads TGTGCCAGCAGTTACCAAGGGGGCAGGCAGCCCCAGCATTTT. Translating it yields CASSYQGGRQPQHF.

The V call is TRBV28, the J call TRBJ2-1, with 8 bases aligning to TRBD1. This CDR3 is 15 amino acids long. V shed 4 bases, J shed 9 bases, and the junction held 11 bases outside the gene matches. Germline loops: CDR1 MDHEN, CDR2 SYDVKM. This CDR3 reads CASSSGRQGAGEQFF. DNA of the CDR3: TGTGCCAGCAGTTCCGGTCGGCAGGGGGCAGGTGAGCAGTTCTTC.

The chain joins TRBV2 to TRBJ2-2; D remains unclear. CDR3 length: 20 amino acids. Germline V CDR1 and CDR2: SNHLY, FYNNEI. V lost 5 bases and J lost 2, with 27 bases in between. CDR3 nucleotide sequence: TGTGCCAGCAGTCCCTTCAGCATTCGTTGGAGCAGTCCTAACACCGGGGAGCTGTTTTTT. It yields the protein CASSPFSIRWSSPNTGELFF.

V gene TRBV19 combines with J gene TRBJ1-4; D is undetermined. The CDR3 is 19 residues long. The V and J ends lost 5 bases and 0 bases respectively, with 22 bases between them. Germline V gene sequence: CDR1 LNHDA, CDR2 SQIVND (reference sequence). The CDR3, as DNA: TGTGCCAGTAGTTACTCGGGGATCGGGAGCGTACCAACTAATGAAAAACTGTTTTTT. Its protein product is CASSYSGIGSVPTNEKLFF.

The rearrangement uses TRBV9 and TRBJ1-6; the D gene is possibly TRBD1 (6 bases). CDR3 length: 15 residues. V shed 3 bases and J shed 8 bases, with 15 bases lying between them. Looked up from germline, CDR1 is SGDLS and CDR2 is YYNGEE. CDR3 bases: TGTGCCAGCAGCGCCTTCAGGGGAGAGGATTCACCCCTCCACTTT. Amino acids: CASSAFRGEDSPLHF. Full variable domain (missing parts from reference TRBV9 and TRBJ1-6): DSGVTQTPKHLITATGQRVTLRCSPRSGDLSVYWYQQSLDQGLQFLIQYYNGEERAKGNILERFSAQQFPDLHSELNLSSLELGDSALYFCASSAFRGEDSPLHFGNGTRLTVT.

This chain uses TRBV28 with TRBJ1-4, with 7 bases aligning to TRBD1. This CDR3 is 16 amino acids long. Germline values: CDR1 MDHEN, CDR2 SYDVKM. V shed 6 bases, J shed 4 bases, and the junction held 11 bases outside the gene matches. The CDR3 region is CASSKIQGSFNEKLFF. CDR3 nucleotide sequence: TGTGCCAGCAGCAAGATACAGGGGTCATTTAATGAAAAACTGTTTTTT.

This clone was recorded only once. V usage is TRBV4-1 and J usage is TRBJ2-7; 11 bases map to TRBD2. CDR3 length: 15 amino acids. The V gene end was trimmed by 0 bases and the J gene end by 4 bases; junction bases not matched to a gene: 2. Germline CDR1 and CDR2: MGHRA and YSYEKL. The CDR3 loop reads CASSQESSGRYEQYF. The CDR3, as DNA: TGCGCCAGCAGCCAAGAATCTAGCGGGAGGTACGAGCAGTACTTC.

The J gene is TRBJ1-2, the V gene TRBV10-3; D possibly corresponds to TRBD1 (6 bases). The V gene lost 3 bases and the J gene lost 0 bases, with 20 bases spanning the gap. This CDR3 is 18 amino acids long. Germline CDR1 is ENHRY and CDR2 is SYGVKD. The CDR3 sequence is CAISESGGGVIPNYGYTF. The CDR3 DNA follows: TGTGCCATCAGTGAAAGTGGTGGGGGCGTCATTCCTAACTATGGCTACACCTTC.